This T cell receptor beta chain stems from a study of T cells expressing NK-cell markers. Study as a whole: Among the eight sequenced donors, seven tested HCMV-seropositive and one tested seronegative. Study outcomes and limitations: Top CD8+ clonotypes included the dominant CD3+CD56+NKG2C+ clonotypes in a handful of donors.

The CDR3 has 14 residues. Per germline, CDR1 SGHTA and CDR2 FQGNSA. Notes on this clonotype: Its antigen remains unidentified.

One entry per CDR3 protein, without DNA, is what TCRdb gives after re-calling the 5' RACE reads. The sample's table shows about 440,000 distinct CDR3 sequences. The source material was blood T cells: a sorted CD56 or NKG2C T cell subset, CD4+ or CD8+ T cells, or bulk PBMC T cells (not recorded which). This receptor was taken from a woman between 18 and 75 years old in good health. The chain carries TRBV7-2 and TRBJ1-4; the D call of TRBD1 rests on TCRdb alone, since no DNA is present to check it. The CDR3 protein is CASSSRTGDEKLFF.